Listed here are 23 T cell receptor beta chains from one sample, sequenced in a study of cytomegalovirus exposure and HLA in healthy donors. Vbeta (60) and Jbeta (13) primers were used in the PCR. Generated by immunoSEQ multiplex PCR, the TCRdb table keeps only in-frame clones and is missing some. The data contain about 96,000 clones, around 74% of them singletons. The specimen was PBMCs. The receptor source for this set is a woman aged 70 to 79 in good health and CMV-seropositive.

This rearrangement joins TRBV5-1 to TRBJ2-1, with TRBD2 identical over 8 bases. The CDR3 consists of 16 residues. Germline values: CDR1 SGHRS, CDR2 YFSETQ. The V and J ends lost 0 bases and 5 bases, in that order; junction bases with no gene match: 7. The CDR3 loop reads CASSLAGGAGNNEQFF. DNA of the CDR3: TGCGCCAGCAGCTTGGCCGGGGGGGCGGGGAACAATGAGCAGTTCTTC.

The CDR3 sequence is CASSSPGRNTIYF. The CDR3 DNA reads TGTGCCAGCAGTTCTCCAGGGAGGAACACCATATATTTT. The chain links TRBV28 to TRBJ1-3, with D possibly TRBD1 on 5 matching bases. CDR1 is MDHEN and CDR2 is SYDVKM in the germline V gene. The V end was cut by 4 bases, the J end by 7 bases, with 11 bases between. The length of the CDR3 is 13 residues.

A single count supports this clone. The genes are TRBV27 and TRBJ2-4; possibly TRBD1 for D (5 bases). Per the germline V gene, CDR1 is MNHEY and CDR2 is SMNVEV (reference sequence). CDR3 size: 16 residues. With 3 bases removed from V and 1 base from J, the gap between germline ends came to 13 bases. CDR3 loop: CASSFSGLGAKNIQYF. The CDR3 DNA is TGTGCCAGCAGTTTTTCAGGGTTGGGGGCCAAAAACATTCAGTACTTC.

The V call is TRBV5-1, the J call TRBJ2-1; 14 nucleotides align to TRBD2. CDR1 and CDR2 (germline): SGHRS, YFSETQ. The CDR3 extends over 15 amino acids. V lost 3 bases to trimming and J lost 9 bases; unmatched junction nucleotides: 5. CDR3 residues: CASSWGLAGEGEQFF. CDR3 coding DNA: TGCGCCAGCAGCTGGGGACTAGCGGGAGAGGGTGAGCAGTTCTTC.

This sequence joins TRBV5-1 and TRBJ2-3, with D possibly matching TRBD2 (5 bases). This CDR3 spans 14 amino acids. V was cut by 4 bases and J by 4 bases, with 13 bases left in between. The germline V gene has CDR1 SGHRS and CDR2 YFSETQ. The CDR3 DNA sequence: TGCGCCAGCAGCCGTGTGGGAGCCCCAGATACGCAGTATTTT. Protein: CASSRVGAPDTQYF.

This clone occurred a few times. The chain employs TRBV19 and TRBJ1-1; TRBD1 is a possible D gene (6 bases). V was trimmed by 7 bases and J by 1 base, leaving 7 bases between them. CDR1 is LNHDA and CDR2 is SQIVND in the germline V gene (reference sequence). The CDR3 has 12 residues. CDR3 region: CASTTGNTEAFF. Written as DNA, the CDR3 is TGTGCCAGTACGACAGGGAACACTGAAGCTTTCTTT.

A remark on this clone: Sequence at one end of the junction differs from germline and may be a read error. The CDR3, as DNA: TGTTCCAGCAGCTTGGGTCGACAGTCGAGCGGGGAGCTGTTTTTT. It yields the protein CSSSLGRQSSGELFF. This chain uses TRBV7-9 with TRBJ2-2; tentative D call: TRBD1 (5 bases). Germline values: CDR1 SEHNR, CDR2 FQNEAQ (reference sequence). This CDR3 region has 15 residues.

V gene TRBV25-1 combines with J gene TRBJ2-7; 8 bases line up with TRBD1. The germline V gene encodes CDR1 MGHDK and CDR2 SYGVNS. The CDR3 is 14 amino acids. J gave up 4 bases and V 1 base, and 3 bases lay outside the gene matches. DNA for the CDR3: TGTGCCAGCAGTGAATTTGACAGGGGTTACGAGCAGTACTTC. This codes for CASSEFDRGYEQYF.

The chain links TRBV6-1 to TRBJ1-5, with 8 bases lining up with TRBD1. CDR1 is MNHNS, CDR2 SASEGT, per germline. There are 15 residues in the CDR3. The ends lost 6 bases at V and 6 bases at J; junction bases unmatched: 10. The CDR3 loop reads CASRKGQGVTQPQHF. In nucleotides, the CDR3 is TGTGCCAGCAGAAAAGGACAGGGAGTGACTCAGCCCCAGCATTTT.

This sequence joins TRBV6-1 and TRBJ2-3, with 9 bases identical to TRBD2. The CDR3 sequence is 18 residues long. V gave up 4 bases and J gave up 5 bases; unmatched junction bases: 16. Germline V gene lookup returns CDR1 MNHNS and CDR2 SASEGT. Here the CDR3 reads CASSVGPFKAGGKDTQYF. CDR3 sequence (DNA): TGTGCCAGCAGTGTAGGGCCTTTTAAAGCGGGAGGCAAAGATACGCAGTATTTT.

The chain links TRBV27 to TRBJ1-2, with 9 positions matching TRBD1. J lost 4 bases, V lost 6 bases, and 6 bases had no gene match. CDR3 length: 14 residues. In germline, CDR1 is MNHEY, CDR2 SMNVEV (reference sequence). The CDR3 sequence is CASRGTGNIYGYTF. CDR3 nucleotide sequence: TGTGCCAGCAGGGGGACAGGGAATATCTATGGCTACACCTTC.

The CDR3 bases are TGTGCCAGCAGCCAGGAAAGCGAGCAGTACTTC. It translates to CASSQESEQYF. The V and J genes are TRBV11-3 and TRBJ2-7; D unresolved. Between the trimmed V and J ends, which lost 5 bases and 6 bases, there was a span of 8 bases. This CDR3 is 11 amino acids long. CDR1 SGHNT and CDR2 YENEEA come from the germline V gene.

This clone has a handful of counts. The chain links TRBV5-4 to TRBJ2-4; D is ambiguous. The V and J ends lost 2 bases and 1 base respectively, with 7 bases between them. Per germline, CDR1 SGHNT and CDR2 YYREEE (reference sequence). This CDR3 has 14 residues. CDR3 amino acids: CASSFPGAKNIQYF. DNA of the CDR3: TGTGCCAGCAGCTTTCCGGGTGCCAAAAACATTCAGTACTTC.

The chain is built from TRBV18 and TRBJ2-7, with a tentative D call TRBD2 (6 bases). This CDR3 region has 16 residues. In germline, CDR1 is KGHSH, CDR2 LQKENI. Trimming took off 0 bases at V and 7 bases at J, with 19 bases between the two ends. CDR3 residues: CASSPPGPRDSWEQYF. The CDR3 coding sequence is TGTGCCAGCTCACCACCGGGCCCCAGGGACTCCTGGGAGCAGTACTTC.

The V and J genes are TRBV7-9 and TRBJ1-2; D uncertain. Germline V gives CDR1 SEHNR, CDR2 FQNEAQ (reference sequence). The CDR3 consists of 14 residues. V dropped 5 bases and J dropped 0 bases, with 10 bases sitting between them. The CDR3: CASSRELANYGYTF. The CDR3 region has the DNA TGTGCCAGCAGCCGGGAATTAGCTAACTATGGCTACACCTTC.

V gene TRBV6-1 combines with J gene TRBJ1-1, with TRBD1 matching 8 bases. J was trimmed by 0 bases and V by 7 bases; bases with no gene match: 4. Germline-derived CDR1 and CDR2 are MNHNS and SASEGT. The CDR3 runs to 14 residues. CDR3 amino acids: CASNRQGMNTEAFF. CDR3 nucleotides: TGTGCCAGCAACAGACAGGGGATGAACACTGAAGCTTTCTTT.

Of note for this clone: One end of the junction varies from germline; a read error may be responsible. The chain has TRBV20-1 and TRBJ2-3; D is uncertain. The CDR3 is made up of 11 amino acids. Germline-derived CDR1 and CDR2 are DFQATT and SNEGSKA (reference sequence). This CDR3 reads CGADTTDTQYF. The DNA of the CDR3 is TGCGGTGCCGACACGACAGATACGCAGTATTTT.

The rearrangement joins TRBV18 to TRBJ1-4; D ambiguous. CDR3 length: 13 residues. Germline V gene data show CDR1 as KGHSH and CDR2 as LQKENI. V was cut by 2 bases and J by 4 bases, with 5 bases left in between. Written as DNA, the CDR3 is TGTGCCAGCTCACCAGGGAGTAATGAAAAACTGTTTTTT. Amino acids: CASSPGSNEKLFF.

The chain joins TRBV5-4 to TRBJ2-3; 9 positions match TRBD1. Germline CDR1 reads SGHNT; CDR2 reads YYREEE (reference sequence). Trimming took 4 bases from V and 5 from J; bases not matched to a gene: 8. The CDR3 runs 15 residues. Written as DNA, the CDR3 is TGTGCCAGCAGCCTAGGGACAGGGTTTCGAGATACGCAGTATTTT. Its translation is CASSLGTGFRDTQYF. The whole variable domain, filled in from reference TRBV5-4 and TRBJ2-3, reads ETGVTQSPTHLIKTRGQQVTLRCSSQSGHNTVSWYQQALGQGPQFIFQYYREEENGRGNFPPRFSGLQFPNYSSELNVNALELDDSALYLCASSLGTGFRDTQYFGPGTRLTVL.

The chain joins TRBV5-1 to TRBJ2-5; the match to TRBD1 covers 9 bases. V lost 4 bases to trimming and J lost 5 bases; unmatched junction nucleotides: 6. Germline V gene lookup returns CDR1 SGHRS and CDR2 YFSETQ. The CDR3 length is 14 residues. The CDR3 protein is CASSIQGAGETQYF. DNA of the CDR3: TGCGCCAGCAGCATACAGGGGGCCGGGGAGACCCAGTACTTC.

The chain joins TRBV30 to TRBJ2-2, with TRBD1 identical over 10 bases. The CDR3 is 15 amino acids. With 0 bases clipped from V and 3 bases from J, the junction kept 1 base outside the gene matches. Germline loops: CDR1 GTSNPN, CDR2 SVGIG (reference sequence). For the CDR3, the DNA is TGTGCCTGGAGTGTAGGACAGGGGGACACCGGGGAGCTGTTTTTT. Protein: CAWSVGQGDTGELFF.

The rearrangement links TRBV18 to TRBJ2-5; D may be TRBD2 (5 bases). V dropped 3 bases and J dropped 11 bases, with 16 bases sitting between them. CDR1 is KGHSH, CDR2 LQKENI, per germline. CDR3 size: 13 residues. The CDR3 DNA sequence: TGTGCCAGCTCACCGGATGAGACGAGGGAGCAGTACTTC. It translates to CASSPDETREQYF.

V and J are TRBV15 and TRBJ2-7; D not resolved. This CDR3 has 14 amino acids. Trimming left V 4 bases short and J 6 bases short, with 16 bases between. Germline V gene sequence: CDR1 LNHNV, CDR2 YYDKDF (reference sequence). CDR3 DNA: TGTGCCACCAGCACCCCCCGTGGAGACGCCGAGCAGTACTTC. As protein: CATSTPRGDAEQYF.